This T cell receptor (beta chain) was profiled in a study of post-analysis software for immune sequencing data. General study points: Patients had higher frequencies than controls of roughly 5 TRBV segments, including TRBV5-6, TRBV5-1 and TRBV20-1. By F measure, strong co-clustering occurred among samples prepared in the same batch.

Built from TCR beta cDNA, the libraries had unique molecular identifiers in them. It was from roughly 1 to 10 million T cells that about half a million cDNA molecules came. One entry per CDR3 protein results from TCRdb running MiXCR on the PCR reads. The sample contains 750,000 to 900,000 distinct CDR3 sequences, about half of which appear only once. From germline, CDR1 is DFQATT and CDR2 SNEGSKA (reference sequence). The CDR3 has 17 amino acids. Trimming removed 1 base at V and 0 bases at J, with 16 bases between. There are a few counts of this clonotype. The antigen is undetermined. The V and J genes are TRBV20-1 and TRBJ2-1; D tentatively reads TRBD1 or TRBD2 (5 bases each). Sequencing used blood. The clonotype was recovered from a girl aged 5-17 years with multiple sclerosis. DNA of the CDR3: TGCAGTGCTAGAGGGTCGCTGGCAGGGAGCTCCTACAATGAGCAGTTCTTC. It translates to CSARGSLAGSSYNEQFF.